This TCR beta chain was recorded in a study of cytomegalovirus exposure and HLA in healthy donors. Primers for the PCR totalled 60 Vbeta and 13 Jbeta. TCRdb's copy holds only in-frame clones and misses some; the assay was immunoSEQ multiplex PCR. The sample lists roughly 120,000 clones; about 80% were seen once. CDR1 is SGHAT, CDR2 FQNNGV, per germline. V gave up 8 bases and J gave up 4 bases, with 17 bases separating them. The CDR3 is made up of 14 amino acids. The V and J genes are TRBV11-2 and TRBJ2-5; tentative D call: TRBD1 (5 bases). Source material: PBMCs. The source is a young man in good health and CMV-seropositive. DNA for the CDR3: TGTGCCAGCGGTGGAGATTGGGGCCGAGAGACCCAGTACTTC. Its translation is CASGGDWGRETQYF.